A selection of T cell receptor beta chains follows, all from one sample in a study of T-cell reconstitution after alpha-beta-depleted transplantation in children. TCRdb re-derived calls from the PCR reads in MiXCR, one entry per CDR3 protein. The table includes hundreds of thousands of distinct CDR3 sequences, under 30% detected once. The sequencing here drew on PBMCs, mostly from graft donor cells, taken 360 days after TCRalphabeta/CD19-depleted stem cell transplant. The receptors here all came from a boy less than two years old who had a stem cell transplant for acute myeloid leukemia, so the T cells may come from the graft donor. Each CDR3 is given without its conserved first and last residue. A D gene is named only where the DNA matches it firmly. The size entry is marked missing in some rows and otherwise reads once, few, many or a size class.

>-|TRBJ2-1|many|TRBV5-1
ASSFSGGTYNEQF
>-|TRBJ1-5|once|TRBV28
ASRPGQYTSNQPQH
>-|TRBJ1-2|-|TRBV29-1
SVAEVYGYT
>-|TRBJ2-1|-|TRBV6-2/TRBV6-3
ASTYLGEQF
>-|TRBJ2-3|few|TRBV7-6
ASSRTAGRTDTQY
>-|TRBJ2-3|few|TRBV12-3/TRBV12-4
ASHHGLGETLGEDTQY
>-|TRBJ2-7|-|TRBV12-3/TRBV12-4
ASSPQARTYEQY
>-|TRBJ1-6|-|TRBV4-1
ASSQGARSSSPLH
>-|TRBJ1-5|few|TRBV20-1
SARDNGNGNQPQH
>-|TRBJ2-1|few|TRBV20-1
SARSGPDNEQF
>-|TRBJ2-1|many|TRBV12-3/TRBV12-4
ASSLDGGPFNEQF
>-|TRBJ2-3|-|TRBV20-1
SARDSYTDTQY
>-|TRBJ1-5|few|TRBV20-1
SARKPRGGNQPQH
>TRBD2|TRBJ2-2|-|TRBV20-1
SANRGGNTGELF
>-|TRBJ2-3|few|TRBV20-1
SALDSDGDTQY
>-|TRBJ1-2|-|TRBV29-1
SVPRRYGYT
>-|TRBJ2-7|-|TRBV11-2
ASSSGPVPRLNREQY
>-|TRBJ2-1|few|TRBV7-2
ASSLGGAPGGNEQF
>TRBD2|TRBJ2-7|few|TRBV12-3/TRBV12-4
ASSPLPLAGVEQY
>-|TRBJ1-5|-|TRBV12-3/TRBV12-4
ASSLGRAPHQPQH
>-|TRBJ2-3|-|TRBV7-9
ASSPLMNTQY
>TRBD1|TRBJ2-5|-|TRBV29-1
SVEGTALQETQY
>-|TRBJ2-1|few|TRBV4-1
ASSPLAFSSYNEQF
>-|TRBJ1-6|few|TRBV20-1
SAPPRSYNSPLH
>-|TRBJ1-6|-|TRBV28
ASSQDRNSPLH
>-|TRBJ2-3|few|TRBV27
ASITKMGANTDTQY
>-|TRBJ1-4|many|TRBV4-1
ASSQRQQLF
>TRBD2|TRBJ2-7|-|TRBV7-2
ASSSSGTSNYEQY
>TRBD1|TRBJ2-7|many|TRBV7-9
ASSSGDRSSYEQY
>-|TRBJ2-7|many|TRBV18
ASRGAASYEQY
>-|TRBJ2-1|few|TRBV9
ASSAQTVLLTKDDEQF
>-|TRBJ2-3|few|TRBV6-5
ASSSAWYRAGDTQY
>-|TRBJ2-5|-|TRBV12-3/TRBV12-4
ASRRGGKETQY
>-|TRBJ2-3|many|TRBV7-2
ASSLQQALSTDTQY
>-|TRBJ1-5|few|TRBV12-3/TRBV12-4
ASSALFQPQH
>TRBD2|TRBJ2-5|once|TRBV24-1
ATSDFRGGTETQY
>-|TRBJ1-1|few|TRBV12-3/TRBV12-4
ASVDLRGTEAF
>-|TRBJ1-3|-|TRBV12-3/TRBV12-4
ASSTAGSGSGNTIY
>TRBD2|TRBJ2-3|-|TRBV7-3
ASSSGGPDTQY
>-|TRBJ1-6|-|TRBV28
ASTLHPQGVSPLH
>-|TRBJ1-2|-|TRBV28
ASSSDARVHYT
>-|TRBJ2-1|many|TRBV20-1
SARVSELYNEQF
>TRBD2|TRBJ2-2|-|TRBV12-3/TRBV12-4
ASSFGLAGIGTGELF
>-|TRBJ1-5|few|TRBV12-3/TRBV12-4
ASSFGYQPQH
>TRBD1|TRBJ2-7|many|TRBV4-3
ASSQDRGTGAYEQY
>TRBD2|TRBJ2-3|-|TRBV9
ASSVRLAGEVDTQY
>TRBD1|TRBJ2-3|-|TRBV6-1
ASRSTGGASDTQY
>TRBD2|TRBJ2-3|many|TRBV5-1
ASSLEGLAGSTDTQY
>-|TRBJ2-1|-|TRBV15
ATSRDRAGKSNEQF
>-|TRBJ1-1|few|TRBV6-2/TRBV6-3
ASSYRRWDEAF
>-|TRBJ1-1|many|TRBV12-3/TRBV12-4
ASSQEDGIKNTEAF